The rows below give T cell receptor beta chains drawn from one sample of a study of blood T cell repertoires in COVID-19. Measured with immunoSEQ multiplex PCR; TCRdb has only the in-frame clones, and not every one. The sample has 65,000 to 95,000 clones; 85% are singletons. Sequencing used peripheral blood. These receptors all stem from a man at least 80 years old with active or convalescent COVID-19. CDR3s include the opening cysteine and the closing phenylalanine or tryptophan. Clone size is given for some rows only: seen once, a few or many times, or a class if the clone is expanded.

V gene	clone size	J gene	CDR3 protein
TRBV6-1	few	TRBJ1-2	CASSDRTGHWDYGYTF
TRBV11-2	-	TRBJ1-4	CASSFQATNEKLFF
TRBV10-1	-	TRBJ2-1	CASSESRTENNEQFF
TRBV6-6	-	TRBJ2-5	CASSAEETQYF
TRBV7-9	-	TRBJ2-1	CASSLGTGVNEQFF
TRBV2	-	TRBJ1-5	CASSARTDSNQPQHF
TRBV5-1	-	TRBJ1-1	CASSPRYREEDTEAFF
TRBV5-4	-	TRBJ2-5	CASSLVGTKETQYF
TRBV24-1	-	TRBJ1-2	CATSDPGQGHGYTF
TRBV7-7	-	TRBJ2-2	CASSLGGTSTGELFF
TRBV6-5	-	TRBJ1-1	CASSRQGTNTEAFF
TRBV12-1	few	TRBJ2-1	CASSSRLAGGFRQFF
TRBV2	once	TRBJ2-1	CASRTTSAMADEQFF
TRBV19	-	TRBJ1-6	CASSIRRDRENSPLHF
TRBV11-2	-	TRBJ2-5	CASSLDRVLDSPRVAQYF
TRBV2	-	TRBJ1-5	CASSPGSRQPQHF
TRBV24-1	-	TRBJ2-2	CATSAAGTNTGELFF
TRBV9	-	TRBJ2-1	CASTPLAGVFNEQFF
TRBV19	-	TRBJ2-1	CASSSGRASYNEQFF
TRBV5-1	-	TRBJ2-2	CASSLLPAGGDTGELFF
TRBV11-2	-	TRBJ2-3	CASSAGTGRADTQYF
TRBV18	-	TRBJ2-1	CASSPNAGGYNEQFF
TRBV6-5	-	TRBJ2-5	CASLKDRGRQETQYF
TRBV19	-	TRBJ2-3	CASSTGTDTQYF
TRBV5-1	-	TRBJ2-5	CASSSQGVWETQYF
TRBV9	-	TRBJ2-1	CASNSQYNEQFF
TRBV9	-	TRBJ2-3	CASSVGGEGTQYF
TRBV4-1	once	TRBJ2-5	CASSQGRLQETQYF
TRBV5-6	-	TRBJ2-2	CASSLTGWQGNTGELFF
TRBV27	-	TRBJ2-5	CASSISARGVGETQYF
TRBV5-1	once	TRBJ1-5	CASSLTGANNQPQHF
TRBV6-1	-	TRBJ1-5	CASSGPTGDQPQHF
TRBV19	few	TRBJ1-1	CASKEGRKGMNTEAFF
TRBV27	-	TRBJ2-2	CASSLPGLNTGELFF
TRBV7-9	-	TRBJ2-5	CASSLAGGLKETQYF
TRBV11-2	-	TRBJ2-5	CASSPKGEIQETQYF
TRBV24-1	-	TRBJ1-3	CATSTGGRAGNTIYF
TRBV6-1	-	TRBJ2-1	CASSGTARSSGGGNEQFF
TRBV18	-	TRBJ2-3	CASSPPSDTQYF
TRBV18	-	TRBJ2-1	CASSPPTGINEQFF